One sample yielded the 8 T cell receptor beta chains listed below, sequenced in a study of blood T cell repertoires in COVID-19. The data were produced by immunoSEQ multiplex PCR, yet TCRdb's version contains in-frame clones alone and is incomplete. The profile covers more than 95,000 clones, with less than 90% appearing a single time and more than 5% taken by the ten largest. The sample consisted of peripheral blood. The receptors stem from a human donor in a cohort sampled during active COVID-19.

V and J are TRBV7-2 and TRBJ2-7; 13 nucleotides match TRBD2. The CDR3 is made up of 17 amino acids. The germline gives CDR1 SGHTA, CDR2 FQGNSA. V lost 5 bases and J lost 0; bases outside the gene matches: 7. CDR3 bases: TGTGCCAGCAGCCGGACTAGCGGGGGCCCTAGCTCCTACGAGCAGTACTTC. It specifies CASSRTSGGPSSYEQYF.

The V and J genes are TRBV25-1 and TRBJ2-1; 7 nucleotides match TRBD2. This CDR3 comprises 11 residues. The germline CDR1 and CDR2 sequences are MGHDK and SYGVNS. With 8 bases clipped from V and 15 bases from J, the junction kept 10 bases outside the gene matches. CDR3 region: CASSLGGLGFF. The CDR3 DNA reads TGTGCCAGCTCGCTGGGAGGGTTGGGGTTCTTC.

This chain's CDR3 is CASSRGTSGRDEQFF. In DNA, the CDR3 is TGTGCCAGCAGCCGCGGGACTAGCGGGAGGGATGAGCAGTTCTTC. The chain links TRBV27 to TRBJ2-1, with 16 bases lining up with TRBD2. Germline CDR1 reads MNHEY; CDR2 reads SMNVEV (reference sequence). CDR3 length: 15 residues. J gave up 8 bases and V 6 bases, and 4 bases lay outside the gene matches.

The chain is built from TRBV15 and TRBJ2-2; TRBD2 aligns across 14 bases. J was trimmed by 5 bases and V by 3 bases; bases with no gene match: 5. This CDR3 comprises 17 residues. Germline V gene sequence: CDR1 LNHNV, CDR2 YYDKDF (reference sequence). CDR3 sequence reads: CATSRKGTSGRTGELFF. CDR3 DNA: TGTGCCACCAGCAGGAAAGGGACTAGCGGGAGAACCGGGGAGCTGTTTTTT.

The V and J genes are TRBV5-1 and TRBJ1-5, with D perhaps matching TRBD1 (6 bases). Trimming pared 0 bases from V and 1 base from J, leaving 11 bases between. Per germline, CDR1 SGHRS and CDR2 YFSETQ. The CDR3 has 16 residues. CDR3 sequence (DNA): TGCGCCAGCAGCTTGGCACAGGGTAGGAGCAATCAGCCCCAGCATTTT. Amino acid sequence: CASSLAQGRSNQPQHF.

The CDR3 DNA sequence: TGTGCCAGCAGTGAATCCCATGGGGGGGATCTCGAAGAGACCCAGTACTTC. Translation: CASSESHGGDLEETQYF. The rearrangement links TRBV6-1 to TRBJ2-5, with 7 bases matching TRBD2. V dropped 2 bases and J dropped 3; count of bases not matched to a gene: 12. The CDR3 runs 17 residues. Germline CDR1 reads MNHNS; CDR2 reads SASEGT.

This clone was counted only a few times. This chain connects TRBV4-1 to TRBJ2-1, with TRBD1 matching over 8 bases. The CDR3 runs to 14 residues. Germline CDR1 reads MGHRA; CDR2 reads YSYEKL. V shed 4 bases, J shed 5 bases, and the junction held 4 bases outside the gene matches. The CDR3: CASSRWDRNNEQFF. In DNA form, the CDR3 reads TGCGCCAGCAGCCGATGGGACAGGAACAATGAGCAGTTCTTC.

The chain links TRBV28 to TRBJ1-4; maybe TRBD1 (6 bases). CDR1 is MDHEN and CDR2 is SYDVKM in the germline V gene. Trimming left V 2 bases short and J 8 bases short, with 15 bases between. The CDR3 runs 15 residues. CDR3 sequence (DNA): TGTGCCAGCAGTTTAGATTCCTACGGACAGGAAAAACTGTTTTTT. Amino acids: CASSLDSYGQEKLFF. The full variable domain, completed using reference TRBV28 and TRBJ1-4, is DVKVTQSSRYLVKRTGEKVFLECVQDMDHENMFWYRQDPGLGLRLIYFSYDVKMKEKGDIPEGYSVSREKKERFSLILESASTNQTSMYLCASSLDSYGQEKLFFGSGTQLSVL.